Following are 32 T cell receptor beta chains from one sample sequenced in a study of T cell repertoires in cytomegalovirus infection (dated by TCRdb to the late 2010s). The sequencer listed for this sample is Illumina HiSeq 1500. TCRdb passed the public sequencing reads through fastp at Q25 and MiXCR, retaining productive beta sequences. Entries are consolidated by CDR3 protein sequence, retaining the most common genes and DNA. Within this sample are under 350,000 distinct CDR3 sequences, with more than 8% of them counted one time only. Of the sample, about 3.9% falls within the top ten clones. Sequenced: PBMCs. These receptors originate from a human donor in good health (CMV status not recorded). Some clones in this sample may be carry-over from other donors' samples.

This clonotype came up a few times. V is TRBV12-3 or TRBV12-4 and J is TRBJ1-2; D is uncertain. Trimming took off 6 bases at V and 8 bases at J, with 10 bases between the two ends. The CDR3 has 11 amino acids. The DNA for the CDR3 is TGTGCCAGCAGGGGGAATTGGGGCTACACCTTC. It yields the protein CASRGNWGYTF.

This clonotype appeared a few times. The CDR3 region has the DNA TGTGCCAGCAGCTTGTCCCCTAATGAAAAACTGTTTTTT. This gives the protein CASSLSPNEKLFF. The V call is TRBV5-4, the J call TRBJ1-4; D uncertain. The CDR3 sequence is 13 residues long. Germline V gene lookup returns CDR1 SGHNT and CDR2 YYREEE (reference sequence). With 1 base removed from V and 3 bases from J, the gap between germline ends came to 4 bases.

This clonotype was observed many times. The rearrangement joins TRBV6-6 to TRBJ2-3; TRBD2 aligns across 13 bases. Losses at the gene ends were 10 bases for V and 6 bases for J; bases not matched to a gene: 7. This CDR3 contains 14 residues. In germline, CDR1 is MNHNY, CDR2 SVGAGI (reference sequence). The CDR3 DNA follows: TGTGCCACCCAACTAGCGGGAGGGGGGGATACGCAGTATTTT. Translating gives CATQLAGGGDTQYF.

In this sample, this clonotype turned up many times. This chain connects TRBV11-2 to TRBJ2-5; 10 bases fit TRBD1. Germline-derived CDR1 and CDR2 are SGHAT and FQNNGV. The CDR3 runs to 17 residues. V shed 2 bases, J shed 5 bases, and the junction held 11 bases outside the gene matches. The CDR3 loop reads CASSLRGQGISWETQYF. The CDR3 nucleotides are TGTGCCAGCAGCTTAAGGGGACAGGGGATTTCTTGGGAGACCCAGTACTTC.

This clonotype appeared a few times. The chain recombines TRBV7-3 with TRBJ2-2; no firm D call. From germline, CDR1 is SGHTA and CDR2 FQGTGA. Trimming removed 2 bases at V and 5 bases at J, with 18 bases between. There are 17 residues in the CDR3. The CDR3 sequence: CASSLPGRNVGTGELFF. CDR3 bases: TGTGCCAGCAGCTTACCTGGTAGAAACGTTGGTACCGGGGAGCTGTTTTTT.

The chain has TRBV15 and TRBJ1-2, with 7 positions matching TRBD1. V lost 0 bases to trimming and J lost 1 base; unmatched junction nucleotides: 8. The CDR3 spans 17 residues. Germline lookup yields CDR1 LNHNV and CDR2 YYDKDF (reference sequence). In nucleotides, the CDR3 is TGTGCCACCAGCAGAGATGGGACAGAACTCTTTAACTATGGCTACACCTTC. Its protein product is CATSRDGTELFNYGYTF.

This clonotype was observed many times. The chain couples TRBV12-3 or TRBV12-4 to TRBJ2-3; D is unclear. CDR3 length: 15 amino acids. The ends were cut back, 4 bases at V and 2 bases at J, with 13 bases in the middle. The CDR3 sequence: CASSSTNLLTDTQYF. CDR3 nucleotides: TGTGCCAGCAGTTCAACTAACCTCCTCACAGATACGCAGTATTTT.

This clonotype was seen a few times. The V call is TRBV6-1, the J call TRBJ2-1; TRBD2 matches at 8 bases. V lost 2 bases and J lost 0; bases outside the gene matches: 3. Germline V CDR1 and CDR2: MNHNS, SASEGT. This CDR3 has 16 residues. The CDR3 DNA sequence: TGTGCCAGCAGTGAATCGGGACTAGTCTCCTACAATGAGCAGTTCTTC. Protein: CASSESGLVSYNEQFF.

This clonotype showed up many times. The CDR3 is CASSFYEQFF. The DNA of the CDR3 is TGTGCCAGCAGTTTTTACGAGCAGTTCTTC. The chain couples TRBV12-3 or TRBV12-4 to TRBJ2-1; no definite D call. The CDR3 consists of 10 residues. The ends were cut back, 3 bases at V and 10 bases at J, with 4 bases in the middle.

This clonotype came up many times. This rearrangement joins TRBV14 to TRBJ2-7; D perhaps matches TRBD2 (6 bases). Trimming removed 6 bases at V and 0 bases at J, with 9 bases between. Per germline, CDR1 SGHDN and CDR2 FVKESK. There are 13 residues in the CDR3. CDR3 loop: CASRGGDSYEQYF. The CDR3 region has the DNA TGTGCCAGCAGAGGCGGGGACTCCTACGAGCAGTACTTC.

The chain couples TRBV5-6 to TRBJ2-1, with D uncertain. This CDR3 is 15 amino acids long. Trimming shortened V by 4 bases and J by 4 bases, and 15 bases separated the two germline ends. Germline V gives CDR1 SGHDT, CDR2 YYEEEE. CDR3 sequence (DNA): TGTGCCAGCAGCCCGGTACCCAGCGAGTACAATGAGCAGTTCTTC. It codes for CASSPVPSEYNEQFF.

This clonotype was picked up many times. The CDR3 reads CASSPIAGGQAYNEQFF. Here the CDR3 DNA reads TGTGCCAGCTCACCTATAGCGGGGGGGCAAGCCTACAATGAGCAGTTCTTC. This chain connects TRBV18 to TRBJ2-1; 11 nucleotides agree with TRBD2. Trimming removed 3 bases from V and 2 bases from J; junction bases left unmatched: 6. The CDR3 consists of 17 residues. From germline, CDR1 is KGHSH and CDR2 LQKENI. The variable domain in full, completed from reference TRBV18 and TRBJ2-1, reads NAGVMQNPRHLVRRRGQEARLRCSPMKGHSHVYWYRQLPEEGLKFMVYLQKENIIDESGMPKERFSAEFPKEGPSILRIQQVVRGDSAAYFCASSPIAGGQAYNEQFFGPGTRLTVL.

This clonotype has a count of ten or more. The genes are TRBV7-3 and TRBJ1-2; D possibly corresponds to TRBD1 (6 bases). There are 14 residues in the CDR3. V gave up 5 bases and J gave up 4 bases, with 14 bases separating them. Germline assignment: CDR1 SGHTA and CDR2 FQGTGA. CDR3 nucleotides: TGTGCCAGCAGCGCTCAAGGGGGGAGCTATGGCTACACCTTC. Amino acid sequence: CASSAQGGSYGYTF. The variable domain in full, with the rest retrieved from reference TRBV7-3 and TRBJ1-2, is GAGVSQTPSNKVTEKGKYVELRCDPISGHTALYWYRQSLGQGPEFLIYFQGTGAADDSGLPNDRFFAVRPEGSVSTLKIQRTERGDSAVYLCASSAQGGSYGYTFGSGTRLTVV.

The V call is TRBV7-9, the J call TRBJ2-1; TRBD2 matches 8 bases. Trimming at V came to 3 bases and at J to 10 bases, leaving 5 bases not matched to a gene. The CDR3 has 13 residues. Germline-derived CDR1 and CDR2 are SEHNR and FQNEAQ (reference sequence). CDR3 region: CASSFSGTREQFF. In DNA form, the CDR3 reads TGTGCCAGCAGCTTTAGCGGGACCCGCGAGCAGTTCTTC.

The V call is TRBV6-2 or TRBV6-3, the J call TRBJ1-1, with 8 bases lining up with TRBD1. Germline CDR1 and CDR2: MNHEY and SVGEGT. V dropped 8 bases and J dropped 4; count of bases not matched to a gene: 6. The CDR3 has 13 residues. The CDR3 sequence: CASETGVSTEAFF. In DNA, the CDR3 is TGTGCCAGCGAGACAGGGGTGAGCACTGAAGCTTTCTTT.

In regard to this clonotype: One base away lies a much larger clone, so this may be a sequencing read error. Here the CDR3 reads CANSRSRDRINSPLHF. The CDR3 region has the DNA TGTGCCAACAGCCGCTCGCGGGACAGGATTAATTCACCCCTCCACTTT. The rearrangement uses TRBV7-9 and TRBJ1-6, with TRBD1 identical over 8 bases. The CDR3 loop spans 16 amino acids. CDR1 is SEHNR and CDR2 is FQNEAQ in the germline V gene (reference sequence).

In this sample, this clonotype turned up a few times. V usage is TRBV7-2 and J usage is TRBJ2-3; TRBD2 agrees at 9 bases. The CDR3 spans 15 residues. The germline CDR1 and CDR2 sequences are SGHTA and FQGNSA. V was pared by 6 bases and J by 2 bases, with 6 bases of the junction left unmatched. The CDR3 region is CASRFLAGHTDTQYF. The DNA of the CDR3 is TGTGCCAGCAGATTTCTAGCGGGGCACACAGATACGCAGTATTTT. The whole variable domain, remainder taken from reference TRBV7-2 and TRBJ2-3, is GAGVSQSPSNKVTEKGKDVELRCDPISGHTALYWYRQSLGQGLEFLIYFQGNSAPDKSGLPSDRFSAERTGGSVSTLTIQRTQQEDSAVYLCASRFLAGHTDTQYFGPGTRLTVL.

The chain recombines TRBV10-3 with TRBJ2-5; D uncertain. Trimming took off 3 bases at V and 1 base at J, with 15 bases between the two ends. The CDR3 runs 16 residues. The germline V gene has CDR1 ENHRY and CDR2 SYGVKD. CDR3 coding DNA: TGTGCCATCAGTGACATGGACCGGGCTGTCCAAGAGACCCAGTACTTC. Translation gives CAISDMDRAVQETQYF.

Ten or more counts support this clonotype. The V gene is TRBV7-2, the J gene TRBJ2-7; 10 bases line up with TRBD2. This CDR3 has 14 residues. Germline V gene data show CDR1 as SGHTA and CDR2 as FQGNSA. J lost 4 bases, V lost 5 bases, and 5 bases had no gene match. The CDR3 spells CASSPLLAGYEQYF. The CDR3 nucleotides are TGTGCCAGCAGCCCTCTACTAGCGGGGTACGAGCAGTACTTC.

The table lists this clonotype with a few counts. V is TRBV25-1 and J is TRBJ1-3; a possible D gene is TRBD1 (6 bases). The CDR3 loop spans 16 amino acids. CDR1 is MGHDK and CDR2 is SYGVNS in the germline V gene. V lost 5 bases and J lost 2, with 16 bases in between. The CDR3 sequence is CASSPNRRGTGNTIYF. Here the CDR3 DNA reads TGTGCCAGCAGTCCTAACCGAAGGGGGACTGGAAACACCATATATTTT.

This clonotype was counted many times. This sequence joins TRBV7-2 and TRBJ2-1, with 10 bases identical to TRBD2. Trimming removed 5 bases from V and 0 bases from J; junction bases left unmatched: 13. The CDR3 spans 19 residues. The V gene's germline CDR1 is SGHTA and CDR2 FQGNSA. The CDR3 coding sequence is TGTGCCAGCAGCCCACGGGTAGCGGGGGGACCTAGCTCCTACAATGAGCAGTTCTTC. It specifies CASSPRVAGGPSSYNEQFF.

The sample holds many counts of this clonotype. The CDR3 sequence is CASRLNSQETQYF. Written as DNA, the CDR3 is TGTGCCAGCAGATTAAACAGTCAAGAGACCCAGTACTTC. The chain uses TRBV12-3 or TRBV12-4 and TRBJ2-5; no clear D gene. The CDR3 extends over 13 amino acids. V was pared by 6 bases and J by 2 bases, with 10 bases between.

The genes are TRBV28 and TRBJ2-5; D is uncertain. Germline lookup yields CDR1 MDHEN and CDR2 SYDVKM. The length of the CDR3 is 13 residues. Trimming cost V 2 bases and J 5 bases, with 9 bases left between them. DNA of the CDR3: TGTGCCAGCAGTTTACGAGCCCCTGAGACCCAGTACTTC. Residues: CASSLRAPETQYF.

This clonotype occurred a few times. The chain uses TRBV7-2 and TRBJ2-1; 10 bases are a match to TRBD2. The germline gives CDR1 SGHTA, CDR2 FQGNSA. This CDR3 comprises 14 residues. V was clipped by 5 bases and J by 9 bases; unmatched bases: 7. The DNA of the CDR3 is TGTGCCAGCAGCCAAGGGACTAGCGTCGGTGAGCAGTTCTTC. Its translation is CASSQGTSVGEQFF.

There are a few counts of this clonotype. V is TRBV4-2 and J is TRBJ2-1; 8 nucleotides line up with TRBD2. CDR3 size: 19 residues. CDR1 LGHNA and CDR2 YNFKEQ come from the germline V gene. V shed 5 bases, J shed 4 bases, and the junction held 19 bases outside the gene matches. In DNA form, the CDR3 reads TGTGCCAGCAGCTCCCCTAAAGGAAGGCTAGCGGGCATATACAATGAGCAGTTCTTC. It yields the protein CASSSPKGRLAGIYNEQFF.

This clonotype has more than one count but fewer than ten. The rearrangement links TRBV7-9 to TRBJ2-4; D unresolved. The CDR3 sequence is 15 residues long. Germline CDR1 is SEHNR and CDR2 is FQNEAQ (reference sequence). V was clipped by 5 bases and J by 3 bases, with 14 bases between them. CDR3 coding DNA: TGTGCCAGCAGCCAATCCTGGACGGTCAAAAACATTCAGTACTTC. Protein product: CASSQSWTVKNIQYF.

This chain links TRBV27 with TRBJ2-5; 7 bases agree with TRBD2. J lost 5 bases, V lost 5 bases, and 8 bases had no gene match. Germline V gives CDR1 MNHEY, CDR2 SMNVEV (reference sequence). This CDR3 comprises 14 residues. CDR3 in amino acids: CASSRRTSDETQYF. The CDR3 coding sequence is TGTGCCAGCAGTCGCAGGACTAGTGACGAGACCCAGTACTTC.

This clonotype showed up just a few times. The V and J genes are TRBV4-1 and TRBJ1-4, with D uncertain. Deletions cut 4 bases from V and 0 bases from J, with 12 bases between. The CDR3 consists of 16 residues. Germline values: CDR1 MGHRA, CDR2 YSYEKL. CDR3 DNA: TGCGCCAGCAGCCGCCGAAGTACCGCAACTAATGAAAAACTGTTTTTT. Translation gives CASSRRSTATNEKLFF.

There are a few counts of this clonotype. The rearrangement joins TRBV20-1 to TRBJ2-1, with 11 bases fitting TRBD2. Germline V gene lookup returns CDR1 DFQATT and CDR2 SNEGSKA (reference sequence). Germline trimming cut 5 bases from V and 2 bases from J; bases unmatched to any gene: 2. The CDR3 spans 14 residues. As DNA, the CDR3 is TGCAGTGCTGGGACTAGCGGTGCCTACAATGAGCAGTTCTTC. Translated: CSAGTSGAYNEQFF.

This chain links TRBV6-2 or TRBV6-3 with TRBJ1-6; no clear D gene. Trimming took off 0 bases at V and 7 bases at J, with 10 bases between the two ends. Germline V gene lookup returns CDR1 MNHEY and CDR2 SVGEGT. This CDR3 contains 15 residues. The CDR3 spells CASSYSIVANSPLHF. In DNA, the CDR3 is TGTGCCAGCAGTTACTCGATTGTGGCGAATTCACCCCTCCACTTT.

This rearrangement joins TRBV29-1 to TRBJ2-1; D remains ambiguous. The V and J ends lost 5 bases and 0 bases respectively, with 17 bases between them. From germline, CDR1 is SQVTM and CDR2 ANQGSEA. The length of the CDR3 is 16 residues. The CDR3 loop reads CSVIRADAGSYNEQFF. In DNA, the CDR3 is TGCAGCGTTATTAGGGCTGACGCAGGCTCCTACAATGAGCAGTTCTTC.

The rearrangement links TRBV20-1 to TRBJ1-1; 7 bases align to TRBD1. J was trimmed by 1 base and V by 5 bases; bases with no gene match: 7. The V gene's germline CDR1 is DFQATT and CDR2 SNEGSKA (reference sequence). The CDR3 runs to 14 residues. The CDR3 protein is CSAERGQQNTEAFF. The CDR3 DNA reads TGCAGTGCTGAAAGGGGACAGCAGAACACTGAAGCTTTCTTT.